This paragraph reports one T cell receptor beta chain. The data were taken from a study of human T cells and chemical hapten exposure. Time point reported: pre-sensitization, week 0. Stated treatment: therapeutic diphenylcyclopropenone sensitization with weekly scalp DPC. TCRdb re-derived calls from the RACE reads in MiXCR, one entry per CDR3 protein. The profile covers a few hundred thousand distinct CDR3 sequences, with around 5% appearing a single time and over 6.5% taken by the ten largest. Germline loops: CDR1 DFQATT, CDR2 SNEGSKA (reference sequence). The CDR3 sequence is 15 residues long. The V and J ends lost 0 bases and 4 bases respectively, with 14 bases between them.

Sample: whole blood, taken in connection with sensitization to the hapten diphenylcyclopropenone (DPC). This rearrangement joins TRBV20-1 to TRBJ2-3, with D tentatively TRBD1 (5 bases). The receptor was derived from a woman between 18 and 30 years old with alopecia areata. Some clones in this sample may be carry-over from other donors' samples. In DNA form, the CDR3 reads TGCAGTGCTAGAGATTCTAGGGGTTGGGCAGATACGCAGTATTTT. Encoded protein: CSARDSRGWADTQYF.